The sequence of this T cell receptor beta chain was determined in a study of T cell responses to AZD1222 COVID-19 vaccine. Notes on the study in general: In all cases, repertoires were sampled only after the peak T cell response. Most donors were white British and more were female, and clonal diversity was possibly underestimated. Spike-specific TCR breadth and depth grew following two AZD1222 doses. Seropositive AZD1222 recipients at baseline numbered only 5 or 6.

TCRdb keeps only in-frame clones here, not all; method: immunoSEQ multiplex PCR. Altogether 95,000 to 110,000 clones are present, about 93% being singletons, with the ten largest covering 22%. The table lists this clone with a few counts. Antigen specificity is unknown. V lost 7 bases to trimming and J lost 9 bases, with 13 bases between them. The CDR3 has 11 residues. CDR1 and CDR2 (germline): SQVTM, ANQGSEA. This chain joins TRBV29-1 and TRBJ2-1, with D possibly TRBD2 on 5 matching bases. The sequencing used peripheral blood, collected on day 0 of AZD1222 vaccination. The receptor's source is an adult in good health. The CDR3 DNA follows: TGCAGCGGGCGATCTAGCACTGAGCAGTTCTTC. Amino acid sequence: CSGRSSTEQFF.